The rows below give T cell receptor beta chains drawn from one sample of a study of blood T cell repertoires in COVID-19. The repertoire was sequenced with immunoSEQ multiplex PCR; TCRdb's copy has only in-frame clones and lacks some. Counted here are approximately 94,000 clones, 70% to 85% occurring once; the ten biggest clones make up about 25%. Sequencing was done on a sample of peripheral blood. Every receptor here comes from a man aged 55 to 70 with acute or convalescent COVID-19. CDR3s include the opening cysteine and the closing phenylalanine or tryptophan. D genes are given only for firm matches. Size is stated for part of the rows, as once, few or many counts, or as a class when the clone is expanded.

cdr3_nt: TGTGCCAGCAGTGGCGGCGGGACTGGCCACTACAATGAGCAGTTCTTC
cdr3_aa: CASSGGGTGHYNEQFF
v_call: TRBV6-1
d_call: .
j_call: TRBJ2-1
clone_size: .

cdr3_nt: TGTGCCAGCAGGCCTGGACTAGCGGGGGACGAGCAGTACTTC
cdr3_aa: CASRPGLAGDEQYF
v_call: TRBV6-5
d_call: TRBD2
j_call: TRBJ2-7
clone_size: .

cdr3_nt: TGTGCCAGTAGTATTATGGGGGGGGCCAGCTCAGATACGCAGTATTTT
cdr3_aa: CASSIMGGASSDTQYF
v_call: TRBV19
d_call: .
j_call: TRBJ2-3
clone_size: .

cdr3_nt: TGTGCCAGCAGCTTGGACCCACGAGTCGCTGAAGCTTTCTTT
cdr3_aa: CASSLDPRVAEAFF
v_call: TRBV5-6
d_call: .
j_call: TRBJ1-1
clone_size: .

cdr3_nt: TGTGCCAGCAGTTTCAGGGGTGGATTAAACACCATATATTTT
cdr3_aa: CASSFRGGLNTIYF
v_call: TRBV28
d_call: .
j_call: TRBJ1-3
clone_size: .

cdr3_nt: TGTGCCAGTAGTATAGTCTGGCGAGGTGGGAACACTGAAGCTTTCTTT
cdr3_aa: CASSIVWRGGNTEAFF
v_call: TRBV19
d_call: .
j_call: TRBJ1-1
clone_size: .

cdr3_nt: TGTGCCAGCAGCTTTAGACAGGGCGGCACCGGGGAGCTGTTTTTT
cdr3_aa: CASSFRQGGTGELFF
v_call: TRBV5-6
d_call: TRBD1
j_call: TRBJ2-2
clone_size: .

cdr3_nt: TGTGCCAGCAGTTACTCGAATTCAGGGGGGCAATTGCCCCAGCATTTT
cdr3_aa: CASSYSNSGGQLPQHF
v_call: TRBV6-5
d_call: TRBD1
j_call: TRBJ1-5
clone_size: .

cdr3_nt: TGTGCCAGCAGATCCCCAGGGGTTCCGGCTAACTATGGCTACACCTTC
cdr3_aa: CASRSPGVPANYGYTF
v_call: TRBV28
d_call: .
j_call: TRBJ1-2
clone_size: .

cdr3_nt: TGTGCCAGCATCGGAGGGTACAATGAGCAGTTCTTC
cdr3_aa: CASIGGYNEQFF
v_call: TRBV28
d_call: .
j_call: TRBJ2-1
clone_size: .

cdr3_nt: TGTGCCAGCAGCTTAGCGCTTTGGGACAGGGTTGGCTACACCTTC
cdr3_aa: CASSLALWDRVGYTF
v_call: TRBV7-2
d_call: TRBD1
j_call: TRBJ1-2
clone_size: .

cdr3_nt: TGTGCCAGCAGCCGGGACAGGGCGAACACTGAAGCTTTCTTT
cdr3_aa: CASSRDRANTEAFF
v_call: TRBV27
d_call: TRBD1
j_call: TRBJ1-1
clone_size: .

cdr3_nt: TGTGCCAGCAGCCCTTGGGGTGACAGGTCAGGATACACCTTC
cdr3_aa: CASSPWGDRSGYTF
v_call: TRBV27
d_call: .
j_call: TRBJ1-2
clone_size: once

cdr3_nt: TGTGCCAGCAGTGAATATAAGGGGCGCGACCTTGAAAAACTGTTTTTT
cdr3_aa: CASSEYKGRDLEKLFF
v_call: TRBV25-1
d_call: .
j_call: TRBJ1-4
clone_size: .

cdr3_nt: TGTGCCAGCAGCAAGGGGCAGGGATCCGTAAGCTCCTATAATTCACCCCTCCACTTT
cdr3_aa: CASSKGQGSVSSYNSPLHF
v_call: TRBV9
d_call: .
j_call: TRBJ1-6
clone_size: .

cdr3_nt: TGTGCCAGCCGACAGGGGGCTTACAATGAGCAGTTCTTC
cdr3_aa: CASRQGAYNEQFF
v_call: TRBV6-5
d_call: TRBD1
j_call: TRBJ2-1
clone_size: .

cdr3_nt: TGTGCCAGCAGTGACTGGGTCACCGGGGGACCGAGTAATCAGCCCCAGCATTTT
cdr3_aa: CASSDWVTGGPSNQPQHF
v_call: TRBV6-4
d_call: .
j_call: TRBJ1-5
clone_size: .

cdr3_nt: TGCGCCAGCAGCGCGGACAGGCTTGTCTATGGCTACACCTTC
cdr3_aa: CASSADRLVYGYTF
v_call: TRBV5-1
d_call: TRBD1
j_call: TRBJ1-2
clone_size: .